Listed here is a single TCR beta chain. Each CDR3 protein is one row after TCRdb ran MiXCR on the reads. The sample has about 180,000 distinct CDR3 sequences, about 18% seen once. The record originates from a study of T cell repertoires in cytomegalovirus infection. The TCR comes from a human donor in good health (CMV status not recorded). Some clones in this sample may be carry-over from other donors' samples. Input material: CD8+ T cells from PBMCs.

DNA of the CDR3: TGTGCCAGCAGCTCCCCCCCACGGACTAGCGGGGGGGCCTGGTTCACAGATACGCAGTATTTT. Residues: CASSSPPRTSGGAWFTDTQYF. V and J are TRBV11-1 and TRBJ2-3; 15 bases line up with TRBD2. The CDR3 contains 21 residues. The germline V gene encodes CDR1 SGHAT and CDR2 FQDESV (reference sequence). V dropped 4 bases and J dropped 2; count of bases not matched to a gene: 16. Drawing the rest from reference TRBV11-1 and TRBJ2-3, the complete variable domain is EAEVAQSPRYKITEKSQAVAFWCDPISGHATLYWYRQILGQGPELLVQFQDESVVDDSQLPKDRFSAERLKGVDSTLKIQPAELGDSAMYLCASSSPPRTSGGAWFTDTQYFGPGTRLTVL.